This passage covers 25 T cell receptor beta chains from one sample sequenced in a study of T cells in Graves' hyperthyroidism and ophthalmopathy. Using RNA transcripts as the source, TCR beta CDR3 regions were amplified. In the first-round RT-PCR of the TCR CDR3, the HTBI primer set was used. TCRdb reprocessed the multiplex PCR reads with MiXCR, giving one entry per CDR3 protein. The sample has hundreds of thousands of distinct CDR3 sequences, roughly 46% seen once. Sample: peripheral blood or thyroid tissue (not recorded which). These receptors were obtained from an adult man with Graves' disease, either hyperthyroidism or ophthalmopathy (not recorded which).

The chain uses TRBV20-1 and TRBJ1-2; no reliable D call. The CDR3 runs to 12 residues. Germline V gives CDR1 DFQATT, CDR2 SNEGSKA (reference sequence). Deletions cut 3 bases from V and 2 bases from J, with 7 bases between. The CDR3 DNA sequence: TGCAGTGCTAGGAGCGGAAACTATGGCTACACCTTC. Translating gives CSARSGNYGYTF.

In its sample, this clonotype was seen many times. The chain carries TRBV29-1 and TRBJ1-2, with TRBD1 as a possible D gene (5 bases). The germline V gene has CDR1 SQVTM and CDR2 ANQGSEA. This CDR3 is built from 11 residues. Deletions cut 1 base from V and 6 bases from J, with 6 bases between. Here the CDR3 reads CSVEGGNGYTF. In nucleotides, the CDR3 is TGCAGCGTTGAAGGGGGGAATGGCTACACCTTC.

This clonotype has just a few counts. The V call is TRBV12-3 or TRBV12-4, the J call TRBJ1-5; 7 nucleotides align to TRBD1. V gave up 8 bases and J gave up 0 bases; unmatched junction bases: 7. CDR3 length equals 15 residues. This CDR3 reads CASARGQYSNQPQHF. DNA for the CDR3: TGTGCCAGCGCGAGGGGACAGTATAGCAATCAGCCCCAGCATTTT.

The rearrangement uses TRBV19 and TRBJ1-1; 11 positions match TRBD1. J gave up 5 bases and V 1 base, and 3 bases lay outside the gene matches. This CDR3 is built from 15 residues. Germline V gene lookup returns CDR1 LNHDA and CDR2 SQIVND (reference sequence). In DNA, the CDR3 is TGTGCCAGTAGTATAGGGACAGGGGGCTGGACTGAAGCTTTCTTT. Translated: CASSIGTGGWTEAFF.

This clonotype was detected once. Lacking the conserved final phenylalanine or tryptophan, this CDR3 likely reflects a read error. The chain joins TRBV29-1 to TRBJ1-2, with D uncertain. The germline CDR1 and CDR2 sequences are SQVTM and ANQGSEA. The CDR3 sequence is 15 residues long. Trimming took off 2 bases at V and 4 bases at J, with 17 bases between the two ends. CDR3 sequence reads: CSVELLAGPAYGYTL. The CDR3 DNA sequence: TGCAGCGTTGAATTGTTGGCAGGACCGGCCTATGGCTACACCCTC.

This clonotype was seen at least ten times. The genes are TRBV10-3 and TRBJ1-2; TRBD1 might be the D (5 bases). This CDR3 has 17 amino acids. From germline, CDR1 is ENHRY and CDR2 SYGVKD. Trimming removed 0 bases from V and 5 bases from J, with 19 bases in between. CDR3 in amino acids: CAISESPGPDGGYGYTF. CDR3 DNA: TGTGCCATCAGTGAGTCTCCCGGACCCGACGGGGGGTATGGCTACACCTTC.

The sample holds a few counts of this clonotype. The gene calls are TRBV14 and TRBJ2-7; 13 positions match TRBD2. Trimming took 5 bases from V and 4 from J; bases not matched to a gene: 5. Germline V gives CDR1 SGHDN, CDR2 FVKESK. The CDR3 is 15 amino acids. The CDR3 region is CASSYGLAGVYEQYF. The CDR3 region has the DNA TGTGCCAGCAGCTACGGACTAGCGGGGGTATACGAGCAGTACTTC.

The chain is built from TRBV25-1 and TRBJ2-5; D might be TRBD2 (7 bases). The CDR3 is 19 residues long. The germline V gene has CDR1 MGHDK and CDR2 SYGVNS. Trimming pared 6 bases from V and 7 bases from J, leaving 33 bases between. CDR3 protein: CASSGRLAGAGIQEWTQYF. The CDR3 bases are TGTGCCAGCAGCGGCCGACTAGCAGGGGCTGGCATCCAAGAGTGGACCCAGTACTTC.

The chain is built from TRBV7-3 and TRBJ2-7, with 15 positions matching TRBD2. The J call could be wrong; TRBJ2-5 is a better fit for the DNA end. The CDR3 runs 16 residues. CDR1 and CDR2 from the germline V gene are SGHTA and FQGTGA. CDR3 in amino acids: CASSPPGLAGGETQYF. CDR3 bases: TGTGCCAGCTCACCACCGGGACTAGCGGGAGGAGAGACCCAGTACTTC.

This clonotype turned up a few times. The chain combines TRBV19 with TRBJ2-7; tentative D call: TRBD1 (5 bases). Trimming took 6 bases from V and 0 from J, leaving 18 bases between them. Per the germline V gene, CDR1 is LNHDA and CDR2 is SQIVND (reference sequence). This CDR3 is 16 amino acids long. The CDR3 spells CASSTSPRTPSYEQYF. DNA for the CDR3: TGTGCCAGTAGCACCTCCCCCCGGACACCCTCCTACGAGCAGTACTTC. The variable domain in full, with the rest retrieved from reference TRBV19 and TRBJ2-7, is DGGITQSPKYLFRKEGQNVTLSCEQNLNHDAMYWYRQDPGQGLRLIYYSQIVNDFQKGDIAEGYSVSREKKESFPLTVTSAQKNPTAFYLCASSTSPRTPSYEQYFGPGTRLTVT.

CDR3 loop: CSVDEQNTNYGYTF. The CDR3 DNA is TGCAGCGTTGACGAACAGAACACTAACTATGGCTACACCTTC. The V and J genes are TRBV29-1 and TRBJ1-2, with D hard to call. V was cut by 3 bases and J by 0 bases, with 11 bases left in between. Per the germline V gene, CDR1 is SQVTM and CDR2 is ANQGSEA. The CDR3 consists of 14 residues. Supplemented by reference TRBV29-1 and TRBJ1-2, the full variable domain reads SAVISQKPSRDICQRGTSLTIQCQVDSQVTMMFWYRQQPGQSLTLIATANQGSEATYESGFVIDKFPISRPNLTFSTLTVSNMSPEDSSIYLCSVDEQNTNYGYTFGSGTRLTVV.

This clonotype was picked up many times. The V call is TRBV2, the J call TRBJ1-2; maybe TRBD1 (5 bases). The V gene lost 7 bases and the J gene lost 4 bases, with 19 bases spanning the gap. In germline, CDR1 is SNHLY, CDR2 FYNNEI. The CDR3 runs to 15 residues. The CDR3 DNA reads as TGTGCCAGCACTTCCAGGGCGGGACTGGGCTATGGCTACACCTTC. Protein product: CASTSRAGLGYGYTF.

Details on this clonotype: At one end the junction does not follow the germline gene, possibly because of a read error. This rearrangement joins TRBV7-2 to TRBJ2-2, with a tentative D call TRBD2 (5 bases). This CDR3 is built from 15 residues. Germline V gene data show CDR1 as SGHTA and CDR2 as FQGNSA. The CDR3 region has the DNA TGTGCCAGCAGCTTAGTTGTCGGGAACACCGGGGAGCTGCTTTTT. It encodes CASSLVVGNTGELLF.

This clonotype was detected only a few times. The chain employs TRBV12-3 or TRBV12-4 and TRBJ1-2; 9 bases fit TRBD1. The length of the CDR3 is 14 residues. V was pared by 6 bases and J by 3 bases, with 5 bases of the junction left unmatched. The CDR3 bases are TGTGCCAGCAGCACAGGGGGCTCCGACTATGGCTACACCTTC. Encoded protein: CASSTGGSDYGYTF.

This clonotype came up many times. The rearrangement uses TRBV2 and TRBJ1-2; D possibly corresponds to TRBD1 (5 bases). This CDR3 contains 10 residues. Trimming removed 6 bases from V and 8 bases from J, with 7 bases in between. Germline V CDR1 and CDR2: SNHLY, FYNNEI. For the CDR3, the DNA is TGTGCCAGCAGAGGGACCGGCTACACCTTC. Encoded protein: CASRGTGYTF.

This clonotype appeared a few times. This rearrangement joins TRBV7-8 to TRBJ1-5; D remains unclear. The CDR3 extends over 15 amino acids. Trimming took off 1 base at V and 3 bases at J, with 10 bases between the two ends. CDR1 is SGHVS and CDR2 is FQNEAQ in the germline V gene. The CDR3 sequence is CASSLEAVYNQPQHF. The CDR3 bases are TGTGCCAGCAGCTTAGAGGCAGTTTACAATCAGCCCCAGCATTTT.

The chain has TRBV2 and TRBJ1-2; 9 nucleotides agree with TRBD1. The length of the CDR3 is 14 residues. Germline CDR1 reads SNHLY; CDR2 reads FYNNEI. V gave up 7 bases and J gave up 7 bases; unmatched junction bases: 10. The CDR3 loop reads CASTDRTGVGGYTF. The CDR3 DNA reads TGTGCCAGCACCGACCGGACAGGGGTGGGTGGCTACACCTTC.

V usage is TRBV20-1 and J usage is TRBJ1-5; maybe TRBD1 (5 bases). Trimming left V 0 bases short and J 5 bases short, with 11 bases between. The germline V gene encodes CDR1 DFQATT and CDR2 SNEGSKA (reference sequence). The CDR3 is made up of 14 amino acids. As DNA, the CDR3 is TGCAGTGCTAGAGACCGACAGCTTTATCAGCCCCAGCATTTT. Its protein is CSARDRQLYQPQHF.

This clonotype was seen ten or more times. CDR3 loop: CSVQGAGGYTF. The CDR3 region has the DNA TGCAGTGTTCAGGGGGCAGGTGGCTACACCTTC. The rearrangement uses TRBV20-1 and TRBJ1-2, with 8 bases fitting TRBD1. CDR1 is DFQATT and CDR2 is SNEGSKA in the germline V gene (reference sequence). This CDR3 has 11 amino acids. V shed 7 bases and J 7 bases; nucleotides not matched to a gene: 5.

This clonotype was seen at least ten times. The chain joins TRBV6-1 to TRBJ1-2; D is undetermined. The CDR3 runs to 11 residues. Germline CDR1 and CDR2: MNHNS and SASEGT. V was shortened by 2 bases and J by 7 bases, with 5 bases between the two germline ends. Here the CDR3 DNA reads TGTGCCAGCAGTGAATGGCGTGGCTACACCTTC. Amino acid sequence: CASSEWRGYTF.

This clonotype was observed a few times. The V call is TRBV28, the J call TRBJ1-1; D remains unclear. The germline V gene has CDR1 MDHEN and CDR2 SYDVKM. Trimming took 6 bases from V and 1 from J, leaving 12 bases between them. The CDR3 consists of 14 residues. CDR3 protein: CASRLGRANTEAFF. The CDR3 DNA sequence: TGTGCCAGCAGATTAGGGAGGGCGAACACTGAAGCTTTCTTT.

This clonotype was observed a few times. The chain employs TRBV7-9 and TRBJ2-7, with 7 nucleotides matching TRBD1. V was clipped by 1 base and J by 0 bases; unmatched bases: 6. The CDR3 is 16 amino acids. CDR1 is SEHNR and CDR2 is FQNEAQ in the germline V gene (reference sequence). CDR3 sequence reads: CASSLGPRQGSYEQYF. In DNA form, the CDR3 reads TGTGCCAGCAGCTTAGGCCCCCGACAGGGCTCCTACGAGCAGTACTTC.

A word on this clonotype: It may be a read error: a sequence one base away is much more abundant. The chain recombines TRBV29-1 with TRBJ2-7, with D perhaps assigned TRBD1 or TRBD2 (5 bases each). V shed 5 bases and J shed 7 bases, with 12 bases lying between them. The CDR3 contains 11 residues. Germline CDR1 SQVTM, CDR2 ANQGSEA. The CDR3 spells CSVQGTREQYF. CDR3 DNA: TGCAGCGTTCAAGGGACCCGGGAGCAGTACTTC.

This clonotype appeared a few times. V gene TRBV25-1 combines with J gene TRBJ1-2, with 8 positions matching TRBD1. With 6 bases clipped from V and 8 bases from J, the junction kept 14 bases outside the gene matches. Germline V gene sequence: CDR1 MGHDK, CDR2 SYGVNS. This CDR3 comprises 15 residues. The CDR3 region is CASSPLEGTGKGYTF. For the CDR3, the DNA is TGTGCCAGCAGCCCCTTAGAGGGGACAGGCAAAGGCTACACCTTC.

This clonotype has just a few counts. The chain recombines TRBV7-9 with TRBJ1-6; D is unclear. Trimming removed 8 bases from V and 8 bases from J, with 25 bases in between. CDR1 is SEHNR, CDR2 FQNEAQ, per germline (reference sequence). The CDR3 is 17 amino acids. CDR3 bases: TGTGCCAGCTCACCCATCTGGGGTGGCGTAGGAGATTCACCCCTCCACTTT. Translation gives CASSPIWGGVGDSPLHF.